The rows below give T cell receptor beta chains drawn from one sample of a study of blood T cell repertoires in COVID-19. Sequencing used immunoSEQ multiplex PCR; TCRdb keeps in-frame clones, though not all of them. Among about 140,000 clones listed, around nine tenths were seen once. Specimen: peripheral blood. The receptors originated from a woman aged 40 to 49 with acute or convalescent COVID-19. The conserved cysteine and the conserved F or W are not part of the CDR3 here.

V gene	CDR3 protein
TRBV29-1	SASDRKDTEAF
TRBV7-2	ASSLGRGATYEQY
TRBV9	ASSTQNTGELF
TRBV9	ASSVGQDTDTQY
TRBV24-1	ATSDWGGSTDTQY
TRBV18	ASSPFRDNYGYT
TRBV5-1	ASSLPGSQSYEQY
TRBV15	ATRAGQGLGSTEAF
TRBV10-3	AISTLGGLSTEAF
TRBV5-1	ASSPRTSGKTGELF
TRBV18	ASSPTSGGALDTQY
TRBV7-7	ASSHGTSPYNEQF
TRBV5-1	ASSSTITGGLVDTQY
TRBV28	ASGMGGAGTEAF
TRBV7-9	ASSLIDRGQETQY
TRBV2	ASSESRQPYSNQPQH
TRBV10-1	ASRAENTEAF
TRBV4-3	ASSQDFGGARELF
TRBV6-5	ASLRGGQPQH
TRBV10-3	AIRRTGGGYGYT
TRBV18	ASSPPTGTSTDTQY
TRBV3-1/TRBV3-2	ASSQDWDRANYGYT
TRBV2	ASGAGDTYEQY
TRBV28	ASSLAGDSYEQY
TRBV5-8	ASSFSDNYGYT
TRBV5-4	ASSTWDRGPTGELF
TRBV2	ASAGRGGPRELF
TRBV27	ASRRGAGVENIQY
TRBV7-6	ASSDLEKRDSYEQY
TRBV19	ASTNEVTSGANVLT
TRBV19	ASSIAGSSYNEQF
TRBV27	ASSSGVDTQY
TRBV6-2/TRBV6-3	ASSWAGTNSPLH
TRBV5-1	ASSAGTGGPYEQY
TRBV7-8	ASSHEVERSNQPQH
TRBV9	ASSATSGGTYYNEQF
TRBV3-1/TRBV3-2	ASSHDRVREQY
TRBV5-1	ASRIAGGTGELF
TRBV27	ASSLSQGALNTEAF
TRBV2	ASSEEGTGGHPQY
TRBV9	ASSATGGVGQPQH
TRBV3-1/TRBV3-2	ASSQGAAANYGYT
TRBV7-9	ASSLVADMYNEQF
TRBV14	ASSPPTGGIGGYT
TRBV5-5	ASSLGAQGASNQPQH
TRBV4-3	ASSQDPGAGNTIY
TRBV5-4	ASSLDSGSSNEQF
TRBV5-1	ASSDGTRGGGSTDTQY
TRBV2	ASSEERGLGQPQH
TRBV30	AWSWTSGTDTQY
TRBV9	ASSVDVRGADTQY
TRBV2	ASSVRRVDSNQPQH
TRBV7-9	ASSLTGGTEAF
TRBV7-9	ASSLGPQQGNYGYT
TRBV9	ASSLLHGELF